Sequencing of this TCR beta chain was carried out in a study of CD8 T cells in Susac syndrome. The CDR3 contains 13 residues. Germline V gene data show CDR1 as MDHEN and CDR2 as SYDVKM. J gave up 13 bases and V 5 bases, and 11 bases lay outside the gene matches. Reverse transcription used about 0.45 to 1 ug RNA and random hexamers. TCRdb reprocessed the immunoSEQ multiplex PCR reads via MiXCR and lists one record per CDR3 protein. Of 330,000 or so distinct CDR3 sequences listed, 75% to 90% are singletons. The sequence came from a human donor with multiple sclerosis. The chain carries TRBV28 and TRBJ2-1; 7 positions match TRBD1. The sequencing sample was made of CD8+ T cells from PBMCs. The CDR3, as DNA: TGTGCCAGCAGTCCCCAGGACAGGAGGTTACAGTTCTTC. It yields the protein CASSPQDRRLQFF.